This entry features one T cell receptor beta chain sequence. This clone has just one count. Its antigen remains unidentified. Base qualities are not recorded, but no much larger clone differs from it by a single base. The junction shows trimming of 5 bases on V and 14 bases on J, and the gene matches do not reach 5 bases of it. Taken from cysteine to phenylalanine, the CDR3 has 12 residues. Just CDR3 DNA is preserved here, 36 bases in frame from base 1. Sequences SNHLY (CDR1) and FYNNEI (CDR2) are obtained from the germline V gene. The cohort was made up of about 670 healthy bone marrow donors. At the time of sampling, all cohort members were nominally healthy, though unrecorded immune exposures were likely present. The donor was CMV seronegative and belonged to the group of over 350 seronegative cohort members. A peripheral blood sample was collected from each donor, and TCR beta sequencing was performed on peripheral blood mononuclear cells. The Qiagen DNeasy Blood Extraction Kit was used to extract genomic DNA from the blood cell samples.

These data are taken from a study of cytomegalovirus exposure and HLA in healthy donors (dated by TCRdb to the late 2010s). For the wider study: According to an earlier analysis of around 600 of the donors, some 180 million T cells yielded over 90 million unique TCR beta sequences and roughly 280 Gb of sequence data. To predict cytomegalovirus infection status, the study brought together high-throughput TCR immunosequencing, statistical association of individual TCRs with disease status, and machine learning. Among some 410 genotyped donors of the cohort, an average of roughly 240,000 unique TCR beta nucleotide sequences were sequenced per donor, 15% to 20% of them non-productive. All discovery cohort repertoires had been generated using a single sequencing platform. In addition to the first cohort of 666 subjects, a separate validation cohort of 120 different subjects was used. Donor age, sex, ethnicity and CMV serostatus were collected together with the repertoire data. The number of donors typed differed by locus, with 629-630 for A, B, C, DRB1 and DQB1, 522 for DQA1, some 570 for DPA1, and roughly 450 for DPB1. The study used immunosequencing to profile the T cell repertoires of approximately 690 subjects and linked those repertoires to cytomegalovirus serostatus. In an earlier analysis of around 540 of the donors, high-throughput TCR beta sequencing was used to judge whether each TCR beta V gene segment behaved as functional or pseudogenic. HLA typing included class I and class II loci at four-digit resolution. About five DR-DQ haplotypes were handled as single units for association and clustering because linkage in the cohort was strong. Genome-wide SNP genotypes for about 60% of the 666 donors were used in a later genetic analysis, which treated that subset as a discovery cohort. In the later analysis, no new phenotypic data were used to find candidate immune exposures; instead, reliance was placed on TCR beta sequences and their occurrence across donors. An early release that covered about 640 HLA-typed donors contained around 300 gigabases of sequencing data and approximately 85 million unique TCR sequences. The study was designed to test whether signatures of past pathogen exposure could be identified by cataloging public T cell receptors. In a later analysis, previously published TCR beta repertoires from fewer than 750 donors were re-analyzed and high-resolution HLA genotyping was added so that TCR occurrence patterns could be studied. Of the approximately 370 genotyped donors, 65% to 90% were placed in the genetic ancestry cluster associated with self-reported Caucasian donors. Overall study outcomes, separate from this receptor: Approximately 18 rarely observed V segments, including chromosome 9 orphons, were excluded from the earlier analysis of a few hundred of the donors because counts were too low. A further reported finding was that TCR beta sequences accurately predicted the HLA-A and HLA-B alleles for most subjects in the first cohort. Correlated functional status among segregating V segments might reflect linkage disequilibrium, but an unknown experimental factor could not be ruled out. Because the 87-base-pair reads could not distinguish some IMGT-functional V segments, including TRBV6-2 and TRBV6-3, those segments were excluded. Assigning TCR associations to individual alleles was difficult when HLA alleles, especially DR and DQ, strongly co-occurred. Because HLA typing was missing for some donors at each locus, association tests included only the typed subset. Sequencing depth was assumed to be roughly uniform across donors in the presence/absence analyses, though that assumption may not hold. In a later analysis, HLA-associated TCR beta chains were found to be more clonally expanded and to have lower generation probabilities than equally common non-associated chains. It was suggested by the authors that the approach could potentially be generalized to other disease states and immunological phenotypes. A later genetic analysis reported fewer N-insertions in productive TCRs among donors in an Asian-associated ancestry cluster than the 666-donor mean. At a false discovery rate of 0.05, a later analysis linked 16,951 TCR beta sequences to specific HLA alleles. In an earlier analysis of about 600 of the donors, most TCR beta V segments appeared in productive rearrangements about 87% or about 30% of the time, broadly matching IMGT annotations. CMV serostatus was the only immune exposure information available for the cohort. According to a later analysis, most CMV-associated TCR beta chains appeared to be HLA-restricted, and the HLA associations seemed to be driven largely by CMV exposure. In vitro tests confirmed that a few of the cytomegalovirus-associated TCR beta chains recognize cytomegalovirus antigens. A later analysis found that TCR association rates varied across HLA loci, with DRB1 alleles showing the most associated TCRs and HLA-C alleles the fewest. The classifier was reported to diagnose cytomegalovirus status with high specificity and sensitivity in both the original and validation cohorts. Most TCR sequences were seen in very few donors, while some public TCRs were found in many individuals. A total of roughly 160 TCR beta chains were listed by the study as associated with cytomegalovirus. In a later genetic analysis, a missense DCLRE1C variant was associated with V-gene and J-gene trimming of TCR beta chains, and the association was replicated in an independent cohort. Only TCR beta chains were sequenced in this cohort, and the absence of alpha or paired-chain data limited detectable features. A cluster of highly shared sequence variants was judged likely to be a technical artifact of the sequencing pipeline. According to a later analysis, parvovirus B19, influenza, CMV and Epstein-Barr virus appeared linked to several top co-occurrence clusters.

To prepare the library, the immunoSEQ multiplex PCR assay was applied. For the multiplex PCR, a mixture combining 60 forward primers for TCR Vbeta segments and 13 reverse primers for TCR Jbeta segments was used. The CDR3 region of rearranged TCR beta genes was amplified from genomic DNA with a multiplex PCR assay. Amplified TCR beta libraries were sequenced as 87-base-pair reads on the Illumina HiSeq System. As for the authors' bioinformatics: A later analysis tallied 75 million to 95 million unique TCR beta chains across the approximately 670 repertoires, and approximately 11 million of those chains were shared by two or more donors. To remove PCR and sequencing errors, raw reads were error-corrected and collapsed into unique sequences using a nearest-neighbor algorithm that merged closely related sequences. Alignment of CDR3 sequences to IMGT reference sequences was used to assign V, D and J gene segments. Each retained sequence needed at least a six-nucleotide match to both a V gene segment and a J gene segment. A rearrangement counted as productive if the CDR3 had no stop codons and remained in frame with V and J, and every other rearrangement counted as non-productive. CDR3 was defined by IMGT convention, running from the second conserved V-encoded cysteine to the conserved J-encoded phenylalanine. The earlier analysis of fewer than 700 of the donors excluded sequences that lacked an unambiguous match to a single V gene segment. In an earlier analysis of 587 of the donors, V segments were called functional above 56.7% productive rearrangements and were called segregating when the between-donor standard deviation exceeded 5%. To diagnose cytomegalovirus status from the catalog of TCR beta chain sequences, a statistical classification framework was built. In a later analysis, TCR nucleotide sequences were compared against IMGT/GENE-DB human TR gene sequences so that V and J genes could be assigned. A later analysis assigned CDR3 sequences and most-parsimonious VDJ recombination scenarios with the TCRdist pipeline. In a later analysis, each TCR beta chain was defined by its CDR3 amino acid sequence together with its V-gene family, and reads lacking a unique V-gene family were excluded. To address suspected cross-contamination and a sequencing artifact, a later analysis removed around 590 highly shared, low-generation-probability nucleotide sequences. For each public chain, a later analysis derived a clonal expansion index from normalized ranks of inferred template counts within each repertoire. Generation probabilities in a later analysis came from a VDJ recombination model fitted to out-of-frame rearrangements, and those results were checked against IGoR. A later analysis scored TCR-TCR, TCR-HLA and TCR-CMV co-occurrence with hypergeometric tests, applying a repertoire-size bias correction to TCR pairs. False discovery rates were estimated in a later analysis by permuting HLA or CMV assignments 20 times. A later analysis grouped co-occurring TCRs with DBSCAN, adding TCRdist sequence similarity when clustering within HLA-allele-positive subsets. Repertoires with fewer than 30,000 or more than 120,000 public chains, plus five repertoires with anomalous nucleotide sharing, were excluded from co-occurrence clustering. The table comes from immuneACCESS by way of TCRdb, which keeps in-frame sequences with V and J called. Part of the clones is missing from these tables; in studies checked, under half for an unresolved V gene and the rest for unknown reasons. That table furnishes V, J and clone size, whereas the DNA furnished D and trimming. For this sample the table gives 140,000 or so clones, of which roughly 62% were detected only once. 4% to 5.5% of the sample comes from the top ten.

The sequencing input was PBMCs. The chain is made from TRBV2 and TRBJ2-1, and 11 junctional nucleotides match TRBD2. The sequence came from a man aged 55-75 years in good health and CMV-seronegative. Read as DNA, the sequence is TGTGCCAGCAGTCCCACTAGCGGGAGAAAGTTCTTC. Its translation reads: CASSPTSGRKFF.